The 27 T cell receptor beta chains given below trace back to one sample, sequenced in a study of cytomegalovirus exposure and HLA in healthy donors. PCR used 60 Vbeta primers and 13 Jbeta primers. Sequencing was performed with immunoSEQ multiplex PCR; in TCRdb, only in-frame clones are kept and a portion is missing. The sample holds approximately 120,000 clones, 70% to 80% seen once. Sequencing input: PBMCs. These receptors all come from a woman in her forties or fifties in good health and CMV-seropositive.

This CDR3 is CASRGDSYNEQFF. The CDR3 DNA sequence: TGTGCCAGCCGGGGGGACTCCTACAATGAGCAGTTCTTC. The chain uses TRBV11-1 and TRBJ2-1, with 7 bases that match TRBD2. Germline CDR1 and CDR2: SGHAT and FQDESV (reference sequence). V trimming: 8 bases; J trimming: 0 bases; junction bases outside the gene matches: 1. The CDR3 covers 13 residues.

The chain links TRBV7-9 to TRBJ1-1; D remains ambiguous. The ends were cut back, 8 bases at V and 1 base at J, with 14 bases in the middle. Per germline, CDR1 SEHNR and CDR2 FQNEAQ (reference sequence). The CDR3 has 14 residues. This CDR3 is CASHPRESNTEAFF. CDR3 sequence (DNA): TGTGCCAGCCACCCGAGGGAGTCGAACACTGAAGCTTTCTTT. The whole variable domain, filled in from reference TRBV7-9 and TRBJ1-1, reads DTGVSQNPRHKITKRGQNVTFRCDPISEHNRLYWYRQTLGQGPEFLTYFQNEAQLEKSRLLSDRFSAERPKGSFSTLEIQRTEQGDSAMYLCASHPRESNTEAFFGQGTRLTVV.

The chain employs TRBV13 and TRBJ2-3, with D maybe TRBD2 (6 bases). The V end lost 3 bases, the J end lost 0 bases, and 10 bases lay between the germline ends. The CDR3 totals 15 residues. The germline V gene has CDR1 PRHDT and CDR2 FYEKMQ (reference sequence). The CDR3 spells CASSLGGESTDTQYF. CDR3 DNA: TGTGCCAGCAGCTTGGGCGGGGAAAGCACAGATACGCAGTATTTT.

The CDR3 sequence: CASSRRADTQYF. The CDR3 region has the DNA TGTGCCAGCAGCCGGAGGGCAGATACGCAGTATTTT. The chain recombines TRBV2 with TRBJ2-3; perhaps TRBD2 as D (6 bases). In germline, CDR1 is SNHLY, CDR2 FYNNEI. V gave up 6 bases and J gave up 4 bases, with 8 bases separating them. The CDR3 consists of 12 residues. The complete variable domain, with remaining parts taken from reference TRBV2 and TRBJ2-3, reads EPEVTQTPSHQVTQMGQEVILRCVPISNHLYFYWYRQILGQKVEFLVSFYNNEISEKSEIFDDQFSVERPDGSNFTLKIRSTKLEDSAMYFCASSRRADTQYFGPGTRLTVL.

The J gene is TRBJ1-2, the V gene TRBV29-1, with D possibly matching TRBD1 (5 bases). Germline loops: CDR1 SQVTM, CDR2 ANQGSEA. The length of the CDR3 is 12 residues. Trimming pared 5 bases from V and 5 bases from J, leaving 12 bases between. CDR3 DNA sequence: TGCAGCGTTCGAGGGACTGTTTATGGCTACACCTTC. Amino acids: CSVRGTVYGYTF.

The chain has TRBV9 and TRBJ2-1; 8 nucleotides align to TRBD2. Trimming removed 0 bases from V and 7 bases from J; junction bases left unmatched: 3. CDR1 is SGDLS and CDR2 is YYNGEE in the germline V gene. CDR3 length: 14 amino acids. CDR3 sequence (DNA): TGTGCCAGCAGCGTAGGCGGGGGGTGGAATGAGCAGTTCTTC. It yields the protein CASSVGGGWNEQFF.

The chain couples TRBV4-3 to TRBJ2-2; 14 bases fit TRBD2. Germline V gene data show CDR1 as LGHNA and CDR2 as YSLEER. CDR3 length: 16 residues. V dropped 4 bases and J dropped 5; count of bases not matched to a gene: 3. CDR3 bases: TGCGCCAGCAGCCGGACTAGCGGGGGGCCAACCGGGGAGCTGTTTTTT. Protein: CASSRTSGGPTGELFF.

This chain joins TRBV5-6 and TRBJ1-1, with 9 bases lining up with TRBD1. CDR3 length: 18 amino acids. Germline V gives CDR1 SGHDT, CDR2 YYEEEE. V shed 0 bases, J shed 1 base, and the junction held 10 bases outside the gene matches. The CDR3 coding sequence is TGTGCCAGCAGCTTGGGACAGGGGGGATTACGGGCGAACACTGAAGCTTTCTTT. Its translation: CASSLGQGGLRANTEAFF. The full variable domain, completed using reference TRBV5-6 and TRBJ1-1, is DAGVTQSPTHLIKTRGQQVTLRCSPKSGHDTVSWYQQALGQGPQFIFQYYEEEERQRGNFPDRFSGHQFPNYSSELNVNALLLGDSALYLCASSLGQGGLRANTEAFFGQGTRLTVV.

The V gene is TRBV4-2, the J gene TRBJ2-7, with 7 bases fitting TRBD1. V shed 0 bases, J shed 3 bases, and the junction held 8 bases outside the gene matches. Germline V lookup: CDR1 LGHNA, CDR2 YNFKEQ. This CDR3 is 16 amino acids long. DNA for the CDR3: TGTGCCAGCAGCCAAGAATCGACAGGGCCAAACTACGAGCAGTACTTC. It is translated as CASSQESTGPNYEQYF.

This clone was found a few times. The CDR3 coding sequence is TGTGCCAGCAGCTTCCAGGGGGCGGTGGAGACCCAGTACTTC. This gives the protein CASSFQGAVETQYF. The J gene is TRBJ2-5, the V gene TRBV5-6; 8 nucleotides match TRBD1. Germline CDR1 reads SGHDT; CDR2 reads YYEEEE. V was pared by 2 bases and J by 5 bases, with 5 bases of the junction left unmatched. The CDR3 has 14 residues. The entire variable domain, with the rest obtained from reference TRBV5-6 and TRBJ2-5, is as follows: DAGVTQSPTHLIKTRGQQVTLRCSPKSGHDTVSWYQQALGQGPQFIFQYYEEEERQRGNFPDRFSGHQFPNYSSELNVNALLLGDSALYLCASSFQGAVETQYFGPGTRLLVL.

This chain uses TRBV27 with TRBJ1-2, with 8 bases lining up with TRBD1. V trimming: 3 bases; J trimming: 8 bases; junction bases outside the gene matches: 5. CDR3 length: 13 amino acids. CDR1 MNHEY and CDR2 SMNVEV come from the germline V gene (reference sequence). CDR3 loop: CASSFWDRKGYTF. Here the CDR3 DNA reads TGTGCCAGCAGTTTTTGGGACAGGAAGGGCTACACCTTC.

This clone has just a few counts. Relative to the germline gene, one junction end is altered; a read error may explain this. The chain carries TRBV7-9 and TRBJ2-5; a possible D gene is TRBD2 (6 bases). Germline CDR1 reads SEHNR; CDR2 reads FQNEAQ (reference sequence). There are 16 residues in the CDR3. CDR3 residues: CSSSPRGGNDWETQYF. CDR3 nucleotides: TGTTCCAGCAGCCCAAGGGGCGGGAACGATTGGGAGACCCAGTACTTC.

This chain connects TRBV6-6 to TRBJ2-1, with D perhaps TRBD2 (6 bases). Germline V lookup: CDR1 MNHNY, CDR2 SVGAGI (reference sequence). V was clipped by 6 bases and J by 2 bases, with 14 bases between them. The CDR3 sequence is 15 residues long. The CDR3 spells CASSKIGGAYNEQFF. The CDR3 DNA sequence: TGTGCCAGCAGCAAAATCGGAGGGGCCTACAATGAGCAGTTCTTC.

The gene calls are TRBV11-3 and TRBJ2-7; 8 bases are a match to TRBD2. V lost 3 bases and J lost 3; bases outside the gene matches: 7. Germline CDR1 SGHNT, CDR2 YENEEA. This CDR3 is 15 amino acids long. In DNA form, the CDR3 reads TGTGCCAGCAGCTTCAGGACTAGCCGAGGCTACGAGCAGTACTTC. It translates to CASSFRTSRGYEQYF. The entire variable domain, with the rest obtained from reference TRBV11-3 and TRBJ2-7, is as follows: EAGVVQSPRYKIIEKKQPVAFWCNPISGHNTLYWYLQNLGQGPELLIRYENEEAVDDSQLPKDRFSAERLKGVDSTLKIQPAELGDSAVYLCASSFRTSRGYEQYFGPGTRLTVT.

The gene calls are TRBV7-9 and TRBJ2-1, with 7 bases aligning to TRBD1. This CDR3 has 15 amino acids. The V gene end was trimmed by 1 base and the J gene end by 2 bases; junction bases not matched to a gene: 2. Germline-derived CDR1 and CDR2 are SEHNR and FQNEAQ (reference sequence). The CDR3 reads CASSLGQGTYNEQFF. DNA for the CDR3: TGTGCCAGCAGCTTAGGACAGGGAACCTACAATGAGCAGTTCTTC.

V and J are TRBV6-4 and TRBJ2-1; 7 bases are shared with TRBD2. Trimming at V came to 10 bases and at J to 7 bases, leaving 13 bases not matched to a gene. The germline V gene encodes CDR1 MRHNA and CDR2 SNTAGT. The CDR3 loop spans 14 amino acids. The CDR3 is CATATSASSNEQFF. CDR3 DNA: TGTGCCACCGCAACTAGCGCCTCCAGTAATGAGCAGTTCTTC.

The chain joins TRBV6-6 to TRBJ2-5; the D gene is possibly TRBD1 (5 bases). The CDR3 sequence is 12 residues long. With 6 bases removed from V and 7 bases from J, the gap between germline ends came to 12 bases. The germline gives CDR1 MNHNY, CDR2 SVGAGI (reference sequence). This CDR3 is CASRPYTGTQYF. The CDR3 DNA is TGTGCCAGCAGACCCTACACAGGGACCCAGTACTTC.

The chain carries TRBV14 and TRBJ2-3, with D possibly matching TRBD1 (5 bases). From germline, CDR1 is SGHDN and CDR2 FVKESK. This CDR3 is built from 14 residues. Trimming stripped 4 bases from V and 9 bases from J, with 17 bases between. The CDR3 spells CASSPAYQGETQYF. DNA of the CDR3: TGTGCCAGCAGCCCAGCATATCAGGGTGAGACGCAGTATTTT.

The V call is TRBV20-1, the J call TRBJ1-1; D possibly corresponds to TRBD1 (5 bases). Trimming stripped 6 bases from V and 9 bases from J, with 14 bases between. Germline V gene data show CDR1 as DFQATT and CDR2 as SNEGSKA (reference sequence). The CDR3 runs to 11 residues. For the CDR3, the DNA is TGCAGTGCCGACGGGGGGAGGAAAGCTTTCTTT. Amino acids: CSADGGRKAFF.

The CDR3, as DNA: TGTGCCAGCAGCTTACTAGCGGAAATCACCGGGGAGCTGTTTTTT. It is translated as CASSLLAEITGELFF. V is TRBV7-8 and J is TRBJ2-2; 7 nucleotides align to TRBD2. CDR3 size: 15 residues. V lost 2 bases and J lost 4; bases outside the gene matches: 4. Germline CDR1 is SGHVS and CDR2 is FQNEAQ. The variable domain in full, with the rest retrieved from reference TRBV7-8 and TRBJ2-2, is GAGVSQSPRYKVAKRGQDVALRCDPISGHVSLFWYQQALGQGPEFLTYFQNEAQLDKSGLPSDRFFAERPEGSVSTLKIQRTQQEDSAVYLCASSLLAEITGELFFGEGSRLTVL.

This clone was recorded at least ten times. The V and J genes are TRBV6-5 and TRBJ2-2; D perhaps matches TRBD2 (6 bases). The CDR3 is 13 residues long. The germline CDR1 and CDR2 sequences are MNHEY and SVGAGI. Trimming took off 6 bases at V and 8 bases at J, with 13 bases between the two ends. The CDR3 loop reads CASRRLDVGELFF. The CDR3 coding sequence is TGTGCCAGCAGGCGACTAGATGTAGGGGAGCTGTTTTTT.

The chain joins TRBV11-3 to TRBJ1-2; 7 nucleotides agree with TRBD1. The V gene end was trimmed by 1 base and the J gene end by 4 bases; junction bases not matched to a gene: 9. This CDR3 spans 16 amino acids. The germline gives CDR1 SGHNT, CDR2 YENEEA. The CDR3 nucleotides are TGTGCCAGCAGCTTAGGGGGACAGCGATGGGGCTATGGCTACACCTTC. This encodes CASSLGGQRWGYGYTF.

J is TRBJ2-1 and V is TRBV11-3, with 9 bases aligning to TRBD1. V shed 4 bases, J shed 8 bases, and the junction held 3 bases outside the gene matches. The CDR3 is made up of 13 amino acids. In germline, CDR1 is SGHNT, CDR2 YENEEA. CDR3 protein: CASSSQGAHEQFF. The CDR3 DNA sequence: TGTGCCAGCAGCTCACAGGGGGCTCATGAGCAGTTCTTC. Full variable domain (rest looked up from reference TRBV11-3 and TRBJ2-1): EAGVVQSPRYKIIEKKQPVAFWCNPISGHNTLYWYLQNLGQGPELLIRYENEEAVDDSQLPKDRFSAERLKGVDSTLKIQPAELGDSAVYLCASSSQGAHEQFFGPGTRLTVL.

The V gene is TRBV18, the J gene TRBJ1-5, with D uncertain. The CDR3 runs 13 residues. Per germline, CDR1 KGHSH and CDR2 LQKENI. V was trimmed by 5 bases and J by 1 base, leaving 6 bases between them. The CDR3 region is CASSWESNQPQHF. The CDR3 DNA reads as TGTGCCAGCTCATGGGAGAGCAATCAGCCCCAGCATTTT.

This clone has more than one count but fewer than ten. J is TRBJ2-7 and V is TRBV11-3; TRBD1 aligns across 9 bases. The length of the CDR3 is 15 residues. V lost 3 bases, J lost 5 bases, and 8 bases stayed unmatched. CDR1 and CDR2 from the germline V gene are SGHNT and YENEEA. The CDR3 spells CASSFLQGAKNEQYF. CDR3 nucleotides: TGTGCCAGCAGCTTCCTACAGGGGGCGAAAAACGAGCAGTACTTC.

In DNA, the CDR3 is TGCAGCGTTTTCGAAATCGGGGTCTATGGCTACACCTTC. This encodes CSVFEIGVYGYTF. This chain connects TRBV29-1 to TRBJ1-2; D ambiguous. The CDR3 is 13 amino acids. Germline CDR1 reads SQVTM; CDR2 reads ANQGSEA. V was pared by 5 bases and J by 4 bases, with 14 bases between.

This chain joins TRBV5-8 and TRBJ1-4; 7 positions agree with TRBD1. Per germline, CDR1 SGHTS and CDR2 YDEGEE. The CDR3 extends over 14 amino acids. Trimming removed 2 bases from V and 10 bases from J; junction bases left unmatched: 8. The CDR3 region is CASSLLTGKGKLFF. CDR3 DNA sequence: TGTGCCAGCAGCTTATTGACAGGGAAGGGAAAACTGTTTTTT.